This T cell receptor beta chain was captured by sequencing in a study of glioma-infiltrating T cells after dendritic cell vaccination. Overall study context: Between about 2003 and 2013, patients got autologous tumor lysate-pulsed dendritic cell vaccines.

The CDR3 is 15 amino acids. Germline trimming cut 4 bases from V and 10 bases from J; bases unmatched to any gene: 8. The germline V gene encodes CDR1 SGHTA and CDR2 FQGNSA. Documented time point: after dendritic cell vaccination, including at tumor progression/relapse. PBMC were collected before vaccination, two weeks after the third vaccination, and at progression. Input was around 2 ug genomic DNA, or all available if less. Amplification used 60 V beta primers and 13 J beta primers. Here immunoSEQ multiplex PCR was the method, and the copy in TCRdb shows in-frame clones only, minus some. The sample holds some 78,000 clones, about 85% seen once.

Sequencing was performed on blood, taken after dendritic cell vaccination. The clonotype originates from a human donor with glioblastoma. This chain uses TRBV7-2 with TRBJ1-6, with 9 bases lining up with TRBD1. CDR3 residues: CASSSRQGGGSPLHF. The CDR3 DNA is TGTGCCAGCAGCTCCCGACAGGGGGGAGGGTCACCCCTCCACTTT.